These 31 T cell receptor beta chains were sequenced from one sample in a study of Graves' ophthalmopathy and Graves' hyperthyroidism. RNA transcripts provided the template for amplifying TCR beta CDR3 regions. An opening RT-PCR round employed HTBI primers and preceded a second-round multiplex PCR. TCRdb re-analysed the multiplex PCR reads in MiXCR, keeping a single row per CDR3 protein. Of about 1.2 million distinct CDR3 sequences in the sample, 35% to 40% were seen once. The specimen sequenced was peripheral blood or thyroid tissue (not recorded which). The receptor set was obtained from an adult man with Graves' hyperthyroidism.

The chain combines TRBV12-3 or TRBV12-4 with TRBJ2-7; tentatively, D is TRBD2 (5 bases). V was clipped by 7 bases and J by 2 bases, with 21 bases between them. The CDR3 consists of 16 residues. In DNA form, the CDR3 reads TGTGCCAGCACCCACCTACAGACGGAGACTACCTACGAGCAGTACTTC. Amino acids: CASTHLQTETTYEQYF.

This clonotype was counted ten times or more. The chain uses TRBV5-1 and TRBJ2-7; possible D gene TRBD1, 6 bases. Deletions cut 3 bases from V and 5 bases from J, with 15 bases between. The CDR3 extends over 14 amino acids. CDR1 is SGHRS and CDR2 is YFSETQ in the germline V gene. The CDR3 sequence: CASSSQQGVHEQYF. The CDR3 nucleotides are TGCGCCAGCAGCTCCCAACAGGGAGTCCACGAGCAGTACTTC.

This clonotype was counted a few times. This chain joins TRBV7-9 and TRBJ1-4; TRBD1 might be the D (6 bases). V dropped 5 bases and J dropped 8 bases, with 15 bases sitting between them. Looked up from germline, CDR1 is SEHNR and CDR2 is FQNEAQ (reference sequence). The CDR3 contains 14 residues. The CDR3 DNA sequence: TGTGCCAGCAGCCTCAGACAGGACGGAGAAAAACTGTTTTTT. The encoded protein is CASSLRQDGEKLFF.

The chain couples TRBV25-1 to TRBJ2-5, with 7 bases fitting TRBD2. Germline CDR1 MGHDK, CDR2 SYGVNS. CDR3 length: 14 residues. V dropped 8 bases and J dropped 5; count of bases not matched to a gene: 11. This CDR3 reads CASRKAGSGETQYF. The CDR3 DNA reads TGTGCCAGCCGAAAAGCGGGTAGCGGGGAGACCCAGTACTTC.

This clonotype was detected many times. The chain recombines TRBV7-9 with TRBJ2-6, with TRBD1 as a possible D gene (6 bases). The CDR3 sequence is 16 residues long. Trimming shortened V by 8 bases and J by 1 base, and 15 bases separated the two germline ends. Germline assignment: CDR1 SEHNR and CDR2 FQNEAQ (reference sequence). The DNA for the CDR3 is TGTGCCAGCCTCAGGGGCCAATTATCTGGGGCCAACGTCCTGACTTTC. Amino acids: CASLRGQLSGANVLTF. The whole variable domain, filled in from reference TRBV7-9 and TRBJ2-6, reads DTGVSQNPRHKITKRGQNVTFRCDPISEHNRLYWYRQTLGQGPEFLTYFQNEAQLEKSRLLSDRFSAERPKGSFSTLEIQRTEQGDSAMYLCASLRGQLSGANVLTFGAGSRLTVL.

The chain links TRBV20-1 to TRBJ2-7, with TRBD1 matching over 8 bases. Trimming removed 2 bases from V and 9 bases from J; junction bases left unmatched: 9. The CDR3 totals 13 residues. The germline V gene has CDR1 DFQATT and CDR2 SNEGSKA (reference sequence). The CDR3 here is CSARKTGVDLQYF. The CDR3, as DNA: TGCAGTGCTAGAAAGACAGGGGTGGACCTGCAGTACTTC.

The table lists this clonotype with many counts. The chain combines TRBV29-1 with TRBJ2-5; D is uncertain. CDR3 size: 14 residues. Germline V lookup: CDR1 SQVTM, CDR2 ANQGSEA. Trimming removed 1 base at V and 4 bases at J, with 13 bases between. The CDR3 is CSVEGLVQRETQYF. CDR3 DNA sequence: TGCAGCGTTGAAGGACTCGTCCAAAGAGAGACCCAGTACTTC.

The rearrangement links TRBV20-1 to TRBJ2-7; 10 bases fit TRBD1. The ends lost 1 base at V and 5 bases at J; junction bases unmatched: 8. Per the germline V gene, CDR1 is DFQATT and CDR2 is SNEGSKA (reference sequence). The CDR3 is made up of 15 amino acids. In nucleotides, the CDR3 is TGCAGTGCTAGAGCCCCGGGACAGGGGTTTCACGAGCAGTACTTC. As protein: CSARAPGQGFHEQYF.

This clonotype was recorded many times. The chain uses TRBV20-1 and TRBJ2-7, with D perhaps TRBD1 (6 bases). V lost 2 bases to trimming and J lost 2 bases, with 16 bases between them. This CDR3 contains 15 residues. CDR1 is DFQATT and CDR2 is SNEGSKA in the germline V gene (reference sequence). CDR3 in amino acids: CSARSSTGLTYEQYF. The CDR3 DNA reads as TGCAGTGCTAGAAGCTCGACAGGACTCACCTACGAGCAGTACTTC.

This clonotype was seen at least ten times. The chain has TRBV5-1 and TRBJ1-6; maybe TRBD1 (5 bases). V lost 3 bases, J lost 7 bases, and 17 bases lay in between. This CDR3 is built from 16 residues. Germline-derived CDR1 and CDR2 are SGHRS and YFSETQ. Here the CDR3 reads CASSWNLRDGNSPLHF. The CDR3 region has the DNA TGCGCCAGCAGCTGGAATCTACGGGACGGCAATTCACCCCTCCACTTT.

The rearrangement uses TRBV7-2 and TRBJ1-6, with D perhaps matching TRBD1 (6 bases). The CDR3 is 14 residues long. Trimming left V 6 bases short and J 4 bases short, with 10 bases between. CDR1 is SGHTA and CDR2 is FQGNSA in the germline V gene. The CDR3 loop is CASRAGQYNSPLHF. In DNA, the CDR3 is TGTGCCAGCAGGGCGGGACAATATAATTCACCCCTCCACTTT.

This clonotype was recorded a few times. CDR3 sequence reads: CASRGGHIYEQYF. CDR3 sequence (DNA): TGCGCCAGCAGGGGGGGACACATCTACGAGCAGTACTTC. The genes are TRBV5-1 and TRBJ2-7; D may correspond to TRBD1 or TRBD2 (6 bases each). CDR1 SGHRS and CDR2 YFSETQ come from the germline V gene. Trimming stripped 5 bases from V and 3 bases from J, with 12 bases between. The CDR3 contains 13 residues.

This clonotype was seen at least ten times. V usage is TRBV10-3 and J usage is TRBJ1-3; 10 nucleotides match TRBD1. The CDR3 totals 16 residues. The germline V gene encodes CDR1 ENHRY and CDR2 SYGVKD. V lost 4 bases to trimming and J lost 7 bases; unmatched junction nucleotides: 10. CDR3: CAISAPGQGRGNTIYF. CDR3 DNA: TGTGCCATCAGTGCCCCGGGACAGGGGCGTGGTAACACCATATATTTT.

The V gene is TRBV12-3 or TRBV12-4, the J gene TRBJ1-4; possible D gene TRBD1, 6 bases. The V gene lost 4 bases and the J gene lost 5 bases, with 14 bases spanning the gap. The CDR3 has 15 residues. CDR3 coding DNA: TGTGCCAGCAGTTCCGGCGGGGGGCGGAATGAAAAACTGTTTTTT. Protein product: CASSSGGGRNEKLFF.

This clonotype was counted at least ten times. V and J are TRBV10-3 and TRBJ2-7; no reliable D call. V shed 6 bases and J shed 5 bases, with 11 bases lying between them. Germline V gene lookup returns CDR1 ENHRY and CDR2 SYGVKD. The CDR3 has 12 amino acids. The CDR3 loop reads CAISFGANEQYF. DNA of the CDR3: TGTGCCATCAGCTTCGGAGCTAACGAGCAGTACTTC.

At least ten counts were recorded for this clonotype. The gene calls are TRBV19 and TRBJ1-2; no clear D gene. CDR1 is LNHDA, CDR2 SQIVND, per germline (reference sequence). The V end was cut by 7 bases, the J end by 2 bases, with 8 bases between. The length of the CDR3 is 12 residues. The CDR3 is CASTATNYGYTF. CDR3 DNA sequence: TGTGCCAGTACCGCAACAAACTATGGCTACACCTTC.

In this sample, this clonotype turned up a few times. The chain joins TRBV30 to TRBJ1-1; no firm D call. The CDR3 extends over 12 amino acids. V was trimmed by 5 bases and J by 1 base, leaving 8 bases between them. The germline V gene encodes CDR1 GTSNPN and CDR2 SVGIG (reference sequence). Written as DNA, the CDR3 is TGTGCCTGGTTTGTACAGAACACTGAAGCTTTCTTT. Amino acids: CAWFVQNTEAFF.

This chain connects TRBV29-1 to TRBJ1-1; weak D call: TRBD1 (6 bases). The CDR3 runs to 15 residues. CDR1 and CDR2 (germline): SQVTM, ANQGSEA. Trimming pared 6 bases from V and 3 bases from J, leaving 20 bases between. The CDR3 DNA is TGCAGCGTCCGAGCGGCAGGGGACATGGACACTGAAGCTTTCTTT. Translating gives CSVRAAGDMDTEAFF. The complete variable domain, with remaining parts taken from reference TRBV29-1 and TRBJ1-1, reads SAVISQKPSRDICQRGTSLTIQCQVDSQVTMMFWYRQQPGQSLTLIATANQGSEATYESGFVIDKFPISRPNLTFSTLTVSNMSPEDSSIYLCSVRAAGDMDTEAFFGQGTRLTVV.

The table lists this clonotype with a few counts. The chain employs TRBV7-6 and TRBJ2-7; 9 nucleotides align to TRBD2. This CDR3 region has 17 residues. V lost 5 bases and J lost 7; bases outside the gene matches: 18. CDR1 and CDR2 from the germline V gene are SGHVS and FNYEAQ. CDR3 coding DNA: TGTGCCAGCAGCCCCTCGACTGGGGGCGGGAGGGCCTTTGAGCAGTACTTC. Translated: CASSPSTGGGRAFEQYF. The whole variable domain, filled in from reference TRBV7-6 and TRBJ2-7, reads GAGVSQSPRYKVTKRGQDVALRCDPISGHVSLYWYRQALGQGPEFLTYFNYEAQQDKSGLPNDRFSAERPEGSISTLTIQRTEQRDSAMYRCASSPSTGGGRAFEQYFGPGTRLTVT.

In its sample, this clonotype was seen a few times. The chain recombines TRBV7-6 with TRBJ1-6; tentatively, D is TRBD1 (5 bases). There are 15 residues in the CDR3. Trimming took 5 bases from V and 9 from J, leaving 17 bases between them. CDR1 and CDR2 from the germline V gene are SGHVS and FNYEAQ. The CDR3 sequence: CASSLESGGGSPLHF. DNA for the CDR3: TGTGCCAGCAGCCTAGAATCCGGGGGGGGTTCACCCCTCCACTTT.

Regarding this clonotype: The conserved closing phenylalanine or tryptophan is absent in this CDR3, likely reflecting a read error. Because the CDR3's place on the DNA is in doubt, the DNA is left out and the CDR3 is given as listed by TCRdb. This chain uses TRBV10-3 with TRBJ1-4. Germline-derived CDR1 and CDR2 are ENHRY and SYGVKD. From its first to its last residue, the CDR3 has 8 amino acids. The CDR3 protein is CAISPSGP.

This clonotype was observed a few times. The V gene is TRBV4-3, the J gene TRBJ2-7, with 10 bases identical to TRBD2. Losses at the gene ends were 2 bases for V and 0 bases for J; bases not matched to a gene: 1. CDR3 length: 15 residues. Germline V gene sequence: CDR1 LGHNA, CDR2 YSLEER. CDR3 region: CASSQLAGDSYEQYF. The CDR3 nucleotides read TGCGCCAGCAGCCAACTAGCGGGGGACTCCTACGAGCAGTACTTC.

This clonotype has at least ten counts. The chain carries TRBV7-6 and TRBJ2-2; TRBD1 matches 7 bases. V shed 5 bases, J shed 6 bases, and the junction held 6 bases outside the gene matches. This CDR3 is 14 amino acids long. CDR1 SGHVS and CDR2 FNYEAQ come from the germline V gene. The CDR3 loop is CASSTDRLPGELFF. The CDR3 DNA is TGTGCCAGCAGCACGGACAGGCTACCCGGGGAGCTGTTTTTT.

About this clonotype itself: Being one base from a much bigger clone, this may be a read error. The rearrangement joins TRBV11-1 to TRBJ2-7, with D possibly matching TRBD2 (5 bases). The CDR3 loop spans 13 amino acids. Looked up from germline, CDR1 is SGHAT and CDR2 is FQDESV (reference sequence). DNA of the CDR3: TGTGCCAGCAGCTTTGAGGGTTTATACGAGGAGTACTTC. Translating gives CASSFEGLYEEYF. The whole variable domain, filled in from reference TRBV11-1 and TRBJ2-7, reads EAEVAQSPRYKITEKSQAVAFWCDPISGHATLYWYRQILGQGPELLVQFQDESVVDDSQLPKDRFSAERLKGVDSTLKIQPAELGDSAMYLCASSFEGLYEEYFGPGTRLTVT.

This clonotype was seen only a few times. This chain joins TRBV5-6 and TRBJ1-5, with D unresolved. This CDR3 comprises 15 residues. CDR1 is SGHDT and CDR2 is YYEEEE in the germline V gene. Between the trimmed V and J ends, which lost 0 bases and 0 bases, there was a span of 7 bases. The CDR3 is CASSLGPASNQPQHF. In DNA, the CDR3 is TGTGCCAGCAGCTTGGGACCGGCTAGCAATCAGCCCCAGCATTTT.

This sequence joins TRBV9 and TRBJ2-7; D uncertain. The CDR3 covers 13 residues. Germline assignment: CDR1 SGDLS and CDR2 YYNGEE. The V end lost 0 bases, the J end lost 3 bases, and 7 bases lay between the germline ends. The CDR3 protein is CASSVAAIYEQYF. CDR3 nucleotides: TGTGCCAGCAGCGTAGCGGCCATCTACGAGCAGTACTTC.

This clonotype has just a few counts. V and J are TRBV30 and TRBJ2-7, with D tentatively TRBD2 (6 bases). V shed 5 bases and J shed 7 bases, with 12 bases lying between them. CDR1 and CDR2 from the germline V gene are GTSNPN and SVGIG (reference sequence). This CDR3 comprises 11 residues. CDR3 coding DNA: TGTGCCTGGGGTCAACGGGGGGAGCAGTACTTC. This codes for CAWGQRGEQYF.

This clonotype was detected many times. The chain carries TRBV11-1 and TRBJ2-6; D remains ambiguous. The germline CDR1 and CDR2 sequences are SGHAT and FQDESV (reference sequence). Trimming took off 3 bases at V and 4 bases at J, with 10 bases between the two ends. The CDR3 has 15 amino acids. The CDR3 DNA follows: TGTGCCAGCAGCTTGGGTGGGGTCGGGGCCAACGTCCTGACTTTC. Translated, it gives CASSLGGVGANVLTF.

Concerning this clonotype itself: The junction differs from germline at one of its ends, possibly a read error. The rearrangement uses TRBV4-3 and TRBJ1-1; D remains ambiguous. Per the germline V gene, CDR1 is LGHNA and CDR2 is YSLEER. This CDR3 has 13 residues. CDR3 amino acids: CASSQEANTEALF. CDR3 DNA: TGCGCCAGCAGCCAAGAGGCGAACACTGAAGCTCTCTTT.

This clonotype was observed a handful of times. The chain joins TRBV30 to TRBJ2-7; no clear D gene. Germline values: CDR1 GTSNPN, CDR2 SVGIG (reference sequence). The length of the CDR3 is 12 residues. Trimming shortened V by 2 bases and J by 6 bases, and 11 bases separated the two germline ends. This CDR3 is CAWSWQAGEQYF. CDR3 nucleotide sequence: TGTGCCTGGAGTTGGCAGGCCGGCGAGCAGTACTTC.

This clonotype was counted once. This clone may be a read error of a much larger clone one base away. Since the CDR3 does not end with the conserved phenylalanine or tryptophan, this likely comes from a read error. The chain joins TRBV7-2 to TRBJ2-5, with TRBD2 matching over 11 bases. Trimming at V came to 1 base and at J to 5 bases, leaving 12 bases not matched to a gene. Germline V lookup: CDR1 SGHTA, CDR2 FQGNSA. The CDR3 length is 18 residues. DNA of the CDR3: TGTGCCAGCAGCTTAGGGTCGTCACTAGCGGGAGTTATGGAGACCCAGTACCTC. This codes for CASSLGSSLAGVMETQYL.